Reported below is one TCR beta chain. Its specificity is unknown. The data were taken from a study of blood T cells in healthy people across ages. Across the study: Per two T cells, template switching captured roughly one barcoded beta molecule. Overall study findings and caveats: As naive T cell percentage varied, TCR beta diversity correlated strongly with it. Whereas aged donors had fewer naive CD4+ cells, long-lived donors had more of them and higher diversity. Roughly linear age-related decline in beta diversity appeared, significant by age 40.

V gave up 3 bases and J gave up 6 bases; unmatched junction bases: 7. Germline V lookup: CDR1 MNHEY, CDR2 SMNVEV (reference sequence). The CDR3 runs to 15 residues. With a J-beta primer mix and a sample-barcoded 5' primer, a second PCR ran 7 to 11 cycles. TCRdb used MiXCR to reprocess the 5' RACE reads, holding one entry per CDR3 protein. Here the sample spans 1.5 million to 2 million distinct CDR3 sequences, about 50% being singletons. The TCR sequence derives from a woman aged 40 to 50 in good health. The chain is built from TRBV27 and TRBJ2-3; 9 positions agree with TRBD2. The sequenced material came from blood. CDR3 nucleotide sequence: TGTGCCAGCAGTTTTAGCGGGGGTGGTTTGGATACGCAGTATTTT. Translating gives CASSFSGGGLDTQYF.